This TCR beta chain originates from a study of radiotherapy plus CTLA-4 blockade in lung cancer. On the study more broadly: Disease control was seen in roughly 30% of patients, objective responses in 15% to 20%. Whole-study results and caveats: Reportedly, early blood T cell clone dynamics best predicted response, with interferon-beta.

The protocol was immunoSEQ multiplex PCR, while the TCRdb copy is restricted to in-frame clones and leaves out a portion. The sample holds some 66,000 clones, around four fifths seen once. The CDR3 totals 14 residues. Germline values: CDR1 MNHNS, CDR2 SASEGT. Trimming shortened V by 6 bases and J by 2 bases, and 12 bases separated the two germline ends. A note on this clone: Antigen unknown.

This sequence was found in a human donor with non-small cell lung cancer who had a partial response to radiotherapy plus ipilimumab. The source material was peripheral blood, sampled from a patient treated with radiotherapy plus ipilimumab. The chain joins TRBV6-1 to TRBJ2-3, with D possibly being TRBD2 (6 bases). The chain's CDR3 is CASRRDSITDTQYF. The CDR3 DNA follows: TGTGCCAGCAGGCGGGACTCCATCACAGATACGCAGTATTTT.